This TCR beta chain was profiled in a study of T cell responses to AZD1222 COVID-19 vaccine. Samples with a second dose at about 4 or about 12 weeks were pooled together. General study findings and limits: Repertoire sampling was restricted to post-peak T cell response timepoints. Dominant CD4 TCR responses targeted spike regions 160-218 and 743-854.

The V and J ends lost 5 bases and 6 bases respectively, with 14 bases between them. CDR1 and CDR2 (germline): MDHEN, SYDVKM. The CDR3 sequence is 14 residues long. Measured with immunoSEQ multiplex PCR; TCRdb has only the in-frame clones, and not every one. The sample lists fewer than 200,000 clones, around 94% occurring once. As regards this clone: Its specificity is not known.

The clonotype was recovered from an adult who received the AZD1222 COVID-19 vaccine. The sequenced sample was peripheral blood, obtained 28 days after the second AZD1222 dose. This rearrangement joins TRBV28 to TRBJ2-1; weak D call: TRBD2 (5 bases). CDR3 DNA: TGTGCCAGCAGTAGACTATTTTCTGTCAATGAGCAGTTCTTC. Translating gives CASSRLFSVNEQFF.